A single sample gave rise to the 27 T cell receptor beta chains below, sequenced in a study of spatial heterogeneity in lung cancer. Time point of the sample: sample taken at primary tumor resection. Unsorted whole RNA of tumor, nontumor lung or frozen PBMC was sequenced. From the 5' RACE reads, TCRdb called clonotypes with MiXCR, one entry per CDR3 protein. The sample has 26,000 or so distinct CDR3 sequences, roughly 12% seen once. This sample comprised PBMCs, obtained at surgery. The receptors derive from a female donor with early-stage non-small cell lung cancer.

The sample holds many counts of this clonotype. The chain joins TRBV13 to TRBJ2-3; 8 bases are shared with TRBD1. Germline V gene lookup returns CDR1 PRHDT and CDR2 FYEKMQ (reference sequence). Trimming took 0 bases from V and 3 from J; bases not matched to a gene: 5. This CDR3 contains 16 residues. CDR3 in amino acids: CASSLGGGQGTDTQYF. Written as DNA, the CDR3 is TGTGCCAGCAGCTTAGGCGGCGGACAGGGAACAGATACGCAGTATTTT.

This clonotype showed up just a few times. This chain joins TRBV7-2 and TRBJ2-7; D is possibly TRBD1 (5 bases). The CDR3 length is 14 residues. Germline assignment: CDR1 SGHTA and CDR2 FQGNSA. Trimming removed 3 bases at V and 1 base at J, with 10 bases between. CDR3 amino acids: CASSFGHGSYEQYF. In nucleotides, the CDR3 is TGTGCCAGCAGCTTCGGACACGGATCCTACGAGCAGTACTTC.

This clonotype was found many times. The V and J genes are TRBV5-4 and TRBJ2-1; TRBD2 might be the D (5 bases). The V end lost 2 bases, the J end lost 7 bases, and 10 bases lay between the germline ends. This CDR3 has 13 amino acids. Germline V CDR1 and CDR2: SGHNT, YYREEE (reference sequence). DNA for the CDR3: TGTGCCAGCAGCTTACTCGGGGTTAATGAGCAGTTCTTC. Its translation: CASSLLGVNEQFF.

This clonotype was seen many times. The rearrangement links TRBV9 to TRBJ2-7; no reliable D call. This CDR3 has 13 amino acids. V lost 4 bases, J lost 2 bases, and 10 bases lay in between. In germline, CDR1 is SGDLS, CDR2 YYNGEE. The CDR3 DNA is TGTGCCAGCAGCCTTGGCGGCCCCTACGAGCAGTACTTC. Protein product: CASSLGGPYEQYF.

The chain links TRBV3-1 to TRBJ1-4; D uncertain. V was trimmed by 5 bases and J by 8 bases, leaving 12 bases between them. This CDR3 has 13 residues. Germline CDR1 is LGHDT and CDR2 is YNNKEL (reference sequence). The CDR3 bases are TGTGCCAGCAGCACGGGCACAAGGGAAAAACTGTTTTTT. It is translated as CASSTGTREKLFF.

In regard to this clonotype: Being one base from a much bigger clone, this may be a read error. This chain links TRBV10-3 with TRBJ1-2; TRBD1 might be the D (5 bases). The V end was cut by 3 bases, the J end by 2 bases, with 10 bases between. Germline values: CDR1 ENHRY, CDR2 SYGVKD. The length of the CDR3 is 14 residues. This chain's CDR3 is CAISDDSPNYGYTF. DNA for the CDR3: TGTGCCATCAGTGACGACAGCCCGAACTATGGCTACACCTTC.

This clonotype has a count of ten or more. The J gene is TRBJ2-5, the V gene TRBV20-1; maybe TRBD2 (6 bases). Germline V gene sequence: CDR1 DFQATT, CDR2 SNEGSKA (reference sequence). Trimming pared 0 bases from V and 2 bases from J, leaving 10 bases between. The CDR3 extends over 14 amino acids. CDR3 in amino acids: CSARDGGAQETQYF. The CDR3, as DNA: TGCAGTGCTAGAGATGGCGGGGCACAAGAGACCCAGTACTTC.

This rearrangement joins TRBV5-4 to TRBJ2-3, with D possibly matching TRBD2 (5 bases). CDR1 and CDR2 from the germline V gene are SGHNT and YYREEE (reference sequence). The CDR3 runs to 14 residues. V was shortened by 7 bases and J by 1 base, with 13 bases between the two germline ends. The CDR3 reads CASAGGGGTDTQYF. DNA for the CDR3: TGTGCCAGCGCGGGTGGTGGTGGCACAGATACGCAGTATTTT.

The chain employs TRBV29-1 and TRBJ2-6, with D maybe TRBD2 (6 bases). The V end lost 8 bases, the J end lost 0 bases, and 14 bases lay between the germline ends. The CDR3 consists of 15 residues. Germline V gene sequence: CDR1 SQVTM, CDR2 ANQGSEA. The CDR3, as DNA: TGCAGCATTTCGGGCGGGAACTCTGGGGCCAACGTCCTGACTTTC. Its translation is CSISGGNSGANVLTF.

There are a few counts of this clonotype. A junction end diverges from the germline sequence, so it may reflect a read error. The chain uses TRBV12-3 or TRBV12-4 and TRBJ1-3; D possibly corresponds to TRBD1 (5 bases). CDR3 length: 13 amino acids. The CDR3 reads CAGRTNSGNTIYF. The CDR3 nucleotides read TGTGCCGGCAGGACAAACTCTGGAAACACCATATATTTT.

In its sample, this clonotype was seen many times. The J gene is TRBJ1-1, the V gene TRBV14; D call uncertain. V lost 3 bases and J lost 6, with 17 bases in between. This CDR3 comprises 15 residues. Germline loops: CDR1 SGHDN, CDR2 FVKESK. Here the CDR3 reads CASSQGLTFFPEAFF. CDR3 coding DNA: TGTGCCAGCAGCCAGGGATTGACTTTTTTTCCTGAAGCTTTCTTT.

This clonotype was recorded many times. The V call is TRBV4-1, the J call TRBJ2-5; D may be TRBD2 (6 bases). This CDR3 is built from 15 residues. Germline CDR1 reads MGHRA; CDR2 reads YSYEKL. The V and J ends lost 4 bases and 4 bases respectively, with 16 bases between them. CDR3: CASSRTSQGGETQYF. DNA for the CDR3: TGCGCCAGCAGCCGGACAAGTCAGGGAGGAGAGACCCAGTACTTC.

Many counts were recorded for this clonotype. CDR3 sequence: CASSLRDRASSYNEQFF. The CDR3, as DNA: TGTGCCAGCAGCCTACGGGACAGGGCGAGCTCCTACAATGAGCAGTTCTTC. V usage is TRBV7-6 and J usage is TRBJ2-1; TRBD1 matches at 9 bases. Germline V CDR1 and CDR2: SGHVS, FNYEAQ. J lost 0 bases, V lost 5 bases, and 8 bases had no gene match. The CDR3 length is 17 residues.

This clonotype was observed many times. The chain links TRBV7-6 to TRBJ1-1, with D unclear. The ends were cut back, 2 bases at V and 2 bases at J, with 9 bases in the middle. Germline CDR1 reads SGHVS; CDR2 reads FNYEAQ. The CDR3 is 14 residues long. The CDR3 sequence: CASSLLDRNTEAFF. The CDR3 nucleotides read TGTGCCAGCAGCTTACTAGATAGAAACACTGAAGCTTTCTTT. Supplemented by reference TRBV7-6 and TRBJ1-1, the full variable domain reads GAGVSQSPRYKVTKRGQDVALRCDPISGHVSLYWYRQALGQGPEFLTYFNYEAQQDKSGLPNDRFSAERPEGSISTLTIQRTEQRDSAMYRCASSLLDRNTEAFFGQGTRLTVV.

As for this clonotype: A much larger clone lies one base from this, so it may be a read error. The V and J genes are TRBV5-4 and TRBJ2-2; D may be TRBD2 (6 bases). The CDR3 covers 15 residues. Germline V lookup: CDR1 SGHNT, CDR2 YYREEE (reference sequence). CDR3 DNA sequence: TGTGTCAGCAGCTTGTATCGGGGAGGTCCCGGGGAGCTGTTTTTT. Translated: CVSSLYRGGPGELFF.

The V and J genes are TRBV20-1 and TRBJ1-1; TRBD1 aligns across 8 bases. CDR1 and CDR2 from the germline V gene are DFQATT and SNEGSKA (reference sequence). J lost 5 bases, V lost 6 bases, and 8 bases had no gene match. The CDR3 contains 13 residues. This CDR3 reads CSALSGGLTEAFF. The CDR3 DNA follows: TGCAGTGCCTTATCAGGGGGCTTAACTGAAGCTTTCTTT.

This clonotype occurred many times. The rearrangement joins TRBV11-2 to TRBJ1-4; a possible D gene is TRBD1 (5 bases). The germline gives CDR1 SGHAT, CDR2 FQNNGV. The CDR3 runs to 14 residues. Trimming pared 6 bases from V and 3 bases from J, leaving 11 bases between. The CDR3: CASRQWGANEKLFF. The CDR3 bases are TGTGCCAGCAGGCAGTGGGGGGCTAATGAAAAACTGTTTTTT.

Ten or more counts support this clonotype. The V and J genes are TRBV12-3 or TRBV12-4 and TRBJ2-5, with 12 bases that match TRBD2. V lost 5 bases and J lost 5; bases outside the gene matches: 6. This CDR3 is built from 15 residues. The CDR3 region is CASSPSGRAVETQYF. DNA for the CDR3: TGTGCCAGCAGTCCTAGCGGGAGGGCCGTCGAGACCCAGTACTTC.

This clonotype was counted ten times or more. The J gene is TRBJ2-5, the V gene TRBV29-1; TRBD2 agrees at 7 bases. V trimming: 2 bases; J trimming: 3 bases; junction bases outside the gene matches: 6. The CDR3 totals 14 residues. CDR1 and CDR2 from the germline V gene are SQVTM and ANQGSEA. DNA for the CDR3: TGCAGCGTTGAATCGCGGGAGAGGGAAGAGACCCAGTACTTC. Translating it yields CSVESREREETQYF. The variable domain in full, with the rest retrieved from reference TRBV29-1 and TRBJ2-5, is SAVISQKPSRDICQRGTSLTIQCQVDSQVTMMFWYRQQPGQSLTLIATANQGSEATYESGFVIDKFPISRPNLTFSTLTVSNMSPEDSSIYLCSVESREREETQYFGPGTRLLVL.

This clonotype was recorded many times. The CDR3 nucleotides read TGTGCCAGCTCACCTTCACAGGGGCTCGACACTGAAGCTTTCTTT. Translated: CASSPSQGLDTEAFF. V and J are TRBV18 and TRBJ1-1; 7 bases are shared with TRBD1. Germline V gene sequence: CDR1 KGHSH, CDR2 LQKENI. J lost 3 bases, V lost 3 bases, and 7 bases had no gene match. The length of the CDR3 is 15 residues.

The chain recombines TRBV7-2 with TRBJ1-5; D remains ambiguous. The CDR3 runs 12 residues. Germline values: CDR1 SGHTA, CDR2 FQGNSA. The ends were cut back, 3 bases at V and 5 bases at J, with 5 bases in the middle. This CDR3 is CASSFIHQPQHF. In nucleotides, the CDR3 is TGTGCCAGCAGCTTCATCCATCAGCCCCAGCATTTT.

This clonotype has ten or more counts. The V call is TRBV10-3, the J call TRBJ2-5, with 10 bases that match TRBD1. Germline CDR1 ENHRY, CDR2 SYGVKD. The CDR3 extends over 14 amino acids. V was clipped by 5 bases and J by 5 bases; unmatched bases: 5. CDR3 sequence reads: CAISTGTGDETQYF. The CDR3 DNA follows: TGTGCCATCAGTACCGGGACAGGGGACGAGACCCAGTACTTC.

This clonotype has at least ten counts. V and J are TRBV21-1 and TRBJ2-3; the table calls TRBD1, which could not be checked here. TRBV21-1 is a recognized pseudogene. The CDR3 sequence is 17 residues long. The CDR3 nucleotides read TGTGCCAGCAGCAAACAGGGGGTAAAGAAGGGCACAGATACGCAGTATTTT. It specifies CASSKQGVKKGTDTQYF.

At least ten counts were recorded for this clonotype. This chain joins TRBV29-1 and TRBJ1-2, with no clear D. The CDR3 loop spans 11 amino acids. Trimming removed 7 bases at V and 7 bases at J, with 13 bases between. Per the germline V gene, CDR1 is SQVTM and CDR2 is ANQGSEA. This chain's CDR3 is CSAWGYGGYTF. CDR3 nucleotide sequence: TGCAGCGCTTGGGGATATGGTGGCTACACCTTC.

This clonotype has only a few counts. The chain carries TRBV5-1 and TRBJ2-7; D not certain. Trimming cost V 7 bases and J 4 bases, with 12 bases left between them. Germline loops: CDR1 SGHRS, CDR2 YFSETQ. The CDR3 length is 12 residues. CDR3 coding DNA: TGCGCCAGCTATAACTGGTTGTACGAGCAGTACTTC. Translating it yields CASYNWLYEQYF.

There are many counts of this clonotype. This rearrangement joins TRBV18 to TRBJ1-1; the D is unclear. This CDR3 has 13 residues. The V and J ends lost 2 bases and 4 bases respectively, with 8 bases between them. CDR1 KGHSH and CDR2 LQKENI come from the germline V gene. The CDR3 loop is CASSPGEGTEAFF. In DNA, the CDR3 is TGTGCCAGCTCACCAGGGGAGGGCACTGAAGCTTTCTTT.

At least ten counts were recorded for this clonotype. The chain is built from TRBV2 and TRBJ2-3; TRBD2 agrees at 7 bases. V was clipped by 7 bases and J by 8 bases; unmatched bases: 6. Germline CDR1 is SNHLY and CDR2 is FYNNEI. CDR3 length equals 12 residues. The CDR3 DNA is TGTGCCAGCACAGAGCTAGCGGTTACGCAGTATTTT. As protein: CASTELAVTQYF.